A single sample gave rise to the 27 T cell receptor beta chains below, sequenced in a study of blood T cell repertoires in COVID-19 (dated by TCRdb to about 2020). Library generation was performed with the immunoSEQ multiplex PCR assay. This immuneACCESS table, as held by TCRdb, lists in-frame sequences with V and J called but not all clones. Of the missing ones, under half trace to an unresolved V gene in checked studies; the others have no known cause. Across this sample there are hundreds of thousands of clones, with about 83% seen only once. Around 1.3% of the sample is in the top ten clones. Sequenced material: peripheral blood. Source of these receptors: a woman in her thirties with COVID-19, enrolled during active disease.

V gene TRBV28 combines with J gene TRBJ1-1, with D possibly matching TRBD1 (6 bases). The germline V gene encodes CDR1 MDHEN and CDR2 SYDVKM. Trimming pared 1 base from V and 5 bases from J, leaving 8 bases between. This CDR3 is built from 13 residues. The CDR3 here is CASSLSGETEAFF. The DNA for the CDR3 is TGTGCCAGCAGTTTATCAGGGGAGACTGAAGCTTTCTTT. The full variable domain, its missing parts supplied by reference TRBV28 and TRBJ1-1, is DVKVTQSSRYLVKRTGEKVFLECVQDMDHENMFWYRQDPGLGLRLIYFSYDVKMKEKGDIPEGYSVSREKKERFSLILESASTNQTSMYLCASSLSGETEAFFGQGTRLTVV.

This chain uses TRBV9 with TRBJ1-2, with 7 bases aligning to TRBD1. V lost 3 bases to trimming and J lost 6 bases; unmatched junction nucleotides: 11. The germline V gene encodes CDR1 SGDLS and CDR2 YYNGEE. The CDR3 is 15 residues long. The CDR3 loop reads CASSDYRDSSNGYTF. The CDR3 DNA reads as TGTGCCAGCAGCGACTACCGGGACAGTTCCAATGGCTACACCTTC.

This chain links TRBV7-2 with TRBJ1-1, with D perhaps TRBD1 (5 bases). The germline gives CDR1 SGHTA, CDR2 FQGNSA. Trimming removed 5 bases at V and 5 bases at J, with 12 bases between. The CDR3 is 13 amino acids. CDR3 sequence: CASSQSGRTEAFF. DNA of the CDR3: TGTGCCAGCAGCCAGTCAGGGAGGACTGAAGCTTTCTTT.

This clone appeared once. DNA of the CDR3: TGCGCCAGCAGCCAAGATCGGCTGGGACAGTTCACAGATACGCAGTATTTT. Its protein product is CASSQDRLGQFTDTQYF. The rearrangement uses TRBV4-3 and TRBJ2-3; 7 bases agree with TRBD1. Trimming removed 0 bases from V and 2 bases from J; junction bases left unmatched: 8. CDR1 and CDR2 from the germline V gene are LGHNA and YSLEER. The CDR3 is made up of 17 amino acids.

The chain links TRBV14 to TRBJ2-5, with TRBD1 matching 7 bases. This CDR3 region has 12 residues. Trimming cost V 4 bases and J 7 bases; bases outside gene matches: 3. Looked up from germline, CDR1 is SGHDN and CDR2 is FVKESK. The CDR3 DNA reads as TGTGCCAGCAGCCTTACAGGGGCGACCCAGTACTTC. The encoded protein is CASSLTGATQYF. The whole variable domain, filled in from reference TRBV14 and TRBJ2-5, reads EAGVTQFPSHSVIEKGQTVTLRCDPISGHDNLYWYRRVMGKEIKFLLHFVKESKQDESGMPNNRFLAERTGGTYSTLKVQPAELEDSGVYFCASSLTGATQYFGPGTRLLVL.

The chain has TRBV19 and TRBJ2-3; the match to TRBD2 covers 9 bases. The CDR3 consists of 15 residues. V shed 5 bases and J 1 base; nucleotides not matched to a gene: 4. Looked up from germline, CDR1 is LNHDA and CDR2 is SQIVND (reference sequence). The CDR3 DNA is TGTGCCAGTAGTGTACTAGCGGGCGGCACAGATACGCAGTATTTT. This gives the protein CASSVLAGGTDTQYF.

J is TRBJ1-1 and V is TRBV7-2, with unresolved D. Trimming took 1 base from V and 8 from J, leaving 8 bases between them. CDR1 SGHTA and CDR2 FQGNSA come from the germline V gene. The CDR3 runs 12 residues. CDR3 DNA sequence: TGTGCCAGCAGCTTAGTCAGAAGAGAAGCTTTCTTT. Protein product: CASSLVRREAFF.

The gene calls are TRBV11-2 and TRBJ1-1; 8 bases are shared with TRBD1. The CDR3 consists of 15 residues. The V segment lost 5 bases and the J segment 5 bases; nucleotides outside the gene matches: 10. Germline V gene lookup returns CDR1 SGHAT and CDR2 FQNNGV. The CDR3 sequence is CASSAVITGGTEAFF. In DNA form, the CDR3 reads TGTGCCAGCAGCGCGGTGATAACAGGGGGTACTGAAGCTTTCTTT.

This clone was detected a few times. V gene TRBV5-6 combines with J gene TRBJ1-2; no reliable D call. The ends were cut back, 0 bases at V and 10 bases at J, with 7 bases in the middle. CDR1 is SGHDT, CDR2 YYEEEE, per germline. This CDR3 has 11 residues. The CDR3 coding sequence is TGTGCCAGCAGCTTGGTAGAGGTCTACACCTTC. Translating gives CASSLVEVYTF. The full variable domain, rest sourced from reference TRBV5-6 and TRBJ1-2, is DAGVTQSPTHLIKTRGQQVTLRCSPKSGHDTVSWYQQALGQGPQFIFQYYEEEERQRGNFPDRFSGHQFPNYSSELNVNALLLGDSALYLCASSLVEVYTFGSGTRLTVV.

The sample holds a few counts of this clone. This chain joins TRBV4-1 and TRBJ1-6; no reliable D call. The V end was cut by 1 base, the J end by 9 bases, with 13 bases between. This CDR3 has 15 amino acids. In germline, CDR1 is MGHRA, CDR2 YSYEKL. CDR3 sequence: CASSQVGLRSSPLHF. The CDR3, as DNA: TGCGCCAGCAGCCAAGTTGGACTAAGGAGTTCACCCCTCCACTTT.

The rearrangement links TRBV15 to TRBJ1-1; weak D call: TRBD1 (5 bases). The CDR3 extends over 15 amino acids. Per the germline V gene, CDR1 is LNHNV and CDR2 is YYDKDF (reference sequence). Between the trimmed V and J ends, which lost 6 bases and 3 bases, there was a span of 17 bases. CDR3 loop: CATSQRVDTDTEAFF. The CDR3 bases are TGTGCCACCAGTCAACGGGTGGACACGGACACTGAAGCTTTCTTT.

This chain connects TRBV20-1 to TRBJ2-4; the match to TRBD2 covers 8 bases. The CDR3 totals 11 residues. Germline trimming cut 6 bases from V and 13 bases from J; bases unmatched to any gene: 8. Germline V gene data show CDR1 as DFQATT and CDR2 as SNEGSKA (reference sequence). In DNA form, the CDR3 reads TGCAGTGCCGAACGGGGGGGCTACCAGTACTTC. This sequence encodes CSAERGGYQYF.

In nucleotides, the CDR3 is TGTGCCAGCAGTCCCAGGGGGCCTCAGCCCCAGCATTTT. Amino acids: CASSPRGPQPQHF. The chain employs TRBV28 and TRBJ1-5; TRBD1 matches at 8 bases. The germline V gene has CDR1 MDHEN and CDR2 SYDVKM. The length of the CDR3 is 13 residues. The trim removed 5 bases at V and 6 bases at J, leaving 3 bases unmatched.

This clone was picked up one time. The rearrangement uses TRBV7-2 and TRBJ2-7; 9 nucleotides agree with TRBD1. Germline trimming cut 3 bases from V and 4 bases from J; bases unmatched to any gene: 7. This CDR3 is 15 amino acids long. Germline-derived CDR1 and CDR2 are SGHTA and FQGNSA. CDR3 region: CASSFEPGQGYEQYF. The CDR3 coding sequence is TGTGCCAGCAGCTTCGAACCCGGACAGGGGTACGAGCAGTACTTC.

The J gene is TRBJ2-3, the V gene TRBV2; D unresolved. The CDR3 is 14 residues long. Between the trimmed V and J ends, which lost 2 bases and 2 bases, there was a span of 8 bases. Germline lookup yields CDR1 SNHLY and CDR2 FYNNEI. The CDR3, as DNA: TGTGCCAGCAGTGAATTTCTAACCACAGATACGCAGTATTTT. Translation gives CASSEFLTTDTQYF. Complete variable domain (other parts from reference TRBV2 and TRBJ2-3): EPEVTQTPSHQVTQMGQEVILRCVPISNHLYFYWYRQILGQKVEFLVSFYNNEISEKSEIFDDQFSVERPDGSNFTLKIRSTKLEDSAMYFCASSEFLTTDTQYFGPGTRLTVL.

CDR3 sequence (DNA): TGTGCCAGCAGCCCGGCGGGGGGGCAAGAGACCCAGTACTTC. Translating gives CASSPAGGQETQYF. The chain employs TRBV7-3 and TRBJ2-5, with 9 bases aligning to TRBD2. Germline V gene data show CDR1 as SGHTA and CDR2 as FQGTGA. The junction had 3 bases not matched to a gene; V was cut back by 5 bases and J by 2 bases. The CDR3 consists of 14 residues.

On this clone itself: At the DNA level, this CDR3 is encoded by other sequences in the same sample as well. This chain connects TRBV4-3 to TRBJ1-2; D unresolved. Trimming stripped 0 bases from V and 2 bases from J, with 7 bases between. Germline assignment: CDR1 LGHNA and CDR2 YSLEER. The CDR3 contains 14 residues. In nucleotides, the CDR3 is TGCGCCAGCAGCCAAGATCGCGGAAACTATGGCTACACCTTC. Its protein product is CASSQDRGNYGYTF.

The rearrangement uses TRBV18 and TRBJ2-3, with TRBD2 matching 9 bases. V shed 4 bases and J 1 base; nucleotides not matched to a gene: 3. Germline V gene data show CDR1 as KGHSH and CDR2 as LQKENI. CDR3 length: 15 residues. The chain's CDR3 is CASSRVAGGTDTQYF. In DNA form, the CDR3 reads TGTGCCAGCTCACGGGTAGCGGGAGGCACAGATACGCAGTATTTT.

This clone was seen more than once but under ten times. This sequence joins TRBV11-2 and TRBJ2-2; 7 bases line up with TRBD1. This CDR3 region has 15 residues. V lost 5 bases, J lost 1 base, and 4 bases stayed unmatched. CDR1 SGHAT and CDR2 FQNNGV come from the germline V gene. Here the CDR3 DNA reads TGTGCCAGCAGCCGCTGGACAGGGAACACCGGGGAGCTGTTTTTT. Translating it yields CASSRWTGNTGELFF. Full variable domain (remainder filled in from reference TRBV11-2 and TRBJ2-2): EAGVAQSPRYKIIEKRQSVAFWCNPISGHATLYWYQQILGQGPKLLIQFQNNGVVDDSQLPKDRFSAERLKGVDSTLKIQPAKLEDSAVYLCASSRWTGNTGELFFGEGSRLTVL.

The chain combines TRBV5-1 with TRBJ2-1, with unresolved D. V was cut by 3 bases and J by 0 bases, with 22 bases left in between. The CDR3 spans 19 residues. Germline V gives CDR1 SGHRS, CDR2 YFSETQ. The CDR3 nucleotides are TGCGCCAGCAGCTCTTACACCTCGACTCGCGGTAGCTCCTACAATGAGCAGTTCTTC. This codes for CASSSYTSTRGSSYNEQFF.

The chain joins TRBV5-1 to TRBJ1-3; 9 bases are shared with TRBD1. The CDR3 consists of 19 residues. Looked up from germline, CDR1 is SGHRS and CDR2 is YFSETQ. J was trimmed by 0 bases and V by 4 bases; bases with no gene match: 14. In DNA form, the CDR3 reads TGCGCCAGCAGCACGGGCGCATCCGGGACAGGGAGCTCTGGAAACACCATATATTTT. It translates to CASSTGASGTGSSGNTIYF.

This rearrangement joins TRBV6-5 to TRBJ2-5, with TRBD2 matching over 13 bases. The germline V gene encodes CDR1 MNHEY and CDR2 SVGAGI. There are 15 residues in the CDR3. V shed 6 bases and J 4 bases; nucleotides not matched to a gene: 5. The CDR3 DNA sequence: TGTGCCAGCAGGTGGACTAGCGGGAGTGTAGAGACCCAGTACTTC. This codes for CASRWTSGSVETQYF.

The chain's CDR3 is CASSEAGGVQETQYF. The CDR3 DNA is TGTGCCAGCAGTGAAGCGGGGGGGGTACAAGAGACCCAGTACTTC. This sequence joins TRBV2 and TRBJ2-5, with TRBD2 matching 7 bases. This CDR3 has 15 residues. With V trimmed by 0 bases and J by 2 bases, 3 bases remained unmatched. Looked up from germline, CDR1 is SNHLY and CDR2 is FYNNEI.

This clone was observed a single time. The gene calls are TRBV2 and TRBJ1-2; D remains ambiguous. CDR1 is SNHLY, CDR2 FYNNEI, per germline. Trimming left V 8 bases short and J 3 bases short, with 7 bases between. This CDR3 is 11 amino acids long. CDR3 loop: CASRADYGYTF. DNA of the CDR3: TGTGCCAGCCGTGCGGACTATGGCTACACCTTC.

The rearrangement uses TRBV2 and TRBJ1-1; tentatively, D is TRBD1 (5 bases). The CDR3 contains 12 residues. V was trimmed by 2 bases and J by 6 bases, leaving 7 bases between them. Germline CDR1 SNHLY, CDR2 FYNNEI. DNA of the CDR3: TGTGCCAGCAGTGAACAGGGCCCTGAAGCTTTCTTT. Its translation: CASSEQGPEAFF.

The CDR3 loop is CASSSTVQGGPLHF. The CDR3 coding sequence is TGTGCCAGCAGCTCGACCGTCCAGGGGGGACCCCTCCACTTT. The V and J genes are TRBV7-9 and TRBJ1-6; 7 bases are shared with TRBD1. Germline V lookup: CDR1 SEHNR, CDR2 FQNEAQ (reference sequence). The CDR3 extends over 14 amino acids. V lost 4 bases to trimming and J lost 12 bases; unmatched junction nucleotides: 9.

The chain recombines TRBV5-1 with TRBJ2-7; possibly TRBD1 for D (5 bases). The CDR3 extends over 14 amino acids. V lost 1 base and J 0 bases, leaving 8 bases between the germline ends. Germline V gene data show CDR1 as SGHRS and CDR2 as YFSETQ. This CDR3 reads CASSLSRDSYEQYF. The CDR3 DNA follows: TGCGCCAGCAGCTTGAGCAGGGACTCCTACGAGCAGTACTTC.